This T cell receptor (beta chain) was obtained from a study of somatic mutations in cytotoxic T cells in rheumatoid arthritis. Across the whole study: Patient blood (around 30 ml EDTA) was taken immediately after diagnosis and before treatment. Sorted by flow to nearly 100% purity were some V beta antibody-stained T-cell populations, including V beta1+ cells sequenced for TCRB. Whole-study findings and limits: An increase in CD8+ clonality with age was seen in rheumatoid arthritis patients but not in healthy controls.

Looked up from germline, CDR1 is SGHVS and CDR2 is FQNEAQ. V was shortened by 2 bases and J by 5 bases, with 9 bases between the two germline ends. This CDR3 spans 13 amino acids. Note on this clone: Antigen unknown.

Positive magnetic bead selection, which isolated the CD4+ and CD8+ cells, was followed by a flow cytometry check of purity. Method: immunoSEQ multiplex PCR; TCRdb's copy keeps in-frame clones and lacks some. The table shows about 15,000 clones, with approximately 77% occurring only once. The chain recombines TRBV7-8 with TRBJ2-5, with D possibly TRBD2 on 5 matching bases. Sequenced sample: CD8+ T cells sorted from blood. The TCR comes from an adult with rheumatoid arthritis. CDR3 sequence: CASSLWEQETQYF. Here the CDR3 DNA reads TGTGCCAGCAGCTTATGGGAGCAGGAGACCCAGTACTTC.